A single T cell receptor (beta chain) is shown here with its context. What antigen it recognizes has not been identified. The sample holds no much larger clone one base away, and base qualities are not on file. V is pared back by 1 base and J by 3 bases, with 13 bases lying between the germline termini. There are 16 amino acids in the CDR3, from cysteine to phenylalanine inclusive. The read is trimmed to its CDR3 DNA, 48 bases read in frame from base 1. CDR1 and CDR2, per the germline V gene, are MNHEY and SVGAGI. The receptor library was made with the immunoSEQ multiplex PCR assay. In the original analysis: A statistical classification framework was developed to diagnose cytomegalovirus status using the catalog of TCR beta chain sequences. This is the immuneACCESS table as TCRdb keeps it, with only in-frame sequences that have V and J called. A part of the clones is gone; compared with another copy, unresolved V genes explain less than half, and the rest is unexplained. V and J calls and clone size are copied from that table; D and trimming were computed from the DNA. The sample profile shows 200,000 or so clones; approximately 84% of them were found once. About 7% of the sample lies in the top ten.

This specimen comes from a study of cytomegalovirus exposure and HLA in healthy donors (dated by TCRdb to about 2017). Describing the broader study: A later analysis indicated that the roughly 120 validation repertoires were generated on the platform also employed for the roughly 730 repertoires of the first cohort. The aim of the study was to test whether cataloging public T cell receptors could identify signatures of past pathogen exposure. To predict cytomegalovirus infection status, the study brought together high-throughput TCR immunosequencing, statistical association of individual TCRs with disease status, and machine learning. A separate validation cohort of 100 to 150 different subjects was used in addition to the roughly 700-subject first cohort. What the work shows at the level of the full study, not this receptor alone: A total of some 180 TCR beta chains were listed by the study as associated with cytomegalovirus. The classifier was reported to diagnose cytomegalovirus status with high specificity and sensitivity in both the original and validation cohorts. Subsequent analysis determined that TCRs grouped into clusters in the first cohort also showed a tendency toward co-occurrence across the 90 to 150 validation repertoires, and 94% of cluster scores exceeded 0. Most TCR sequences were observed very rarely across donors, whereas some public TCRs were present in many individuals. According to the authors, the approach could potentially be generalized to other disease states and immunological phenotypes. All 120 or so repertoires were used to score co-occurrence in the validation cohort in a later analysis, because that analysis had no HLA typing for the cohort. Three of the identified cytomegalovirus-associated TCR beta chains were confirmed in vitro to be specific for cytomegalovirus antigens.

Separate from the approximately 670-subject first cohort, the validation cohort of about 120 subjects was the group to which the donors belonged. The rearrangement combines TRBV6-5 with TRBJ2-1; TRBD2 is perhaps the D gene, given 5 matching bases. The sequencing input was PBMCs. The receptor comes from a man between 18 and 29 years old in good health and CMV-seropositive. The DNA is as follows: TGTGCCAGCAGTTACTTACCCGGAGGCCTCTACAATGAGCAGTTCTTC. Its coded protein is CASSYLPGGLYNEQFF.